This TCR beta chain was sequenced for a study of blood T cell repertoires in COVID-19. Whole-study context: Acute and convalescent COVID-19 specimens originated in the United States, Italy and Spain.

Looked up from germline, CDR1 is SGHDT and CDR2 is YYEEEE. Trimming shortened V by 0 bases and J by 12 bases, and 15 bases separated the two germline ends. The CDR3 runs to 14 residues. Assay: immunoSEQ multiplex PCR; the TCRdb copy retains only in-frame clones and omits some. Here the sample spans a few hundred thousand clones, 90% being singletons. Across under 25 US areas, participants ranged in age from about 18 to 90 years. Those designated as exposed participants met a COVID-19 case within 2 weeks before study entry. The specimen was PBMCs or T cells enriched from blood (not recorded which). The sequence derives from a man aged 30-40 years who had been exposed to COVID-19. J is TRBJ1-4 and V is TRBV5-6; D not certain. Here the CDR3 reads CASSLGVYRVELFF. The CDR3 nucleotides read TGTGCCAGCAGCTTGGGAGTATATCGGGTTGAACTGTTTTTT.